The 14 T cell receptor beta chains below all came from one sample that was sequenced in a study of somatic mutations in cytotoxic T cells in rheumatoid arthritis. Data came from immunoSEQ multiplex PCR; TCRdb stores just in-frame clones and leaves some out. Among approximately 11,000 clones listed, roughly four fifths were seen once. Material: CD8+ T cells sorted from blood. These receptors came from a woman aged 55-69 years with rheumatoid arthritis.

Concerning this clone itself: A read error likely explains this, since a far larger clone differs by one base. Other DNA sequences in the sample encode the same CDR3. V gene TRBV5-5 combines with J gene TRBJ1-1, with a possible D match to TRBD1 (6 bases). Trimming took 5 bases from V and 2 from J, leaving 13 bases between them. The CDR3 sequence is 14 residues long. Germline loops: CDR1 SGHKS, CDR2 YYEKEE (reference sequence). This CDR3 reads CASRLGQSNTEAFF. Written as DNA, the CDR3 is TGTGCCAGCAGGTTAGGACAGTCCAACACTGAAGCTTTCTTT. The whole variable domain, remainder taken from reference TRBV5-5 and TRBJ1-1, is DAGVTQSPTHLIKTRGQQVTLRCSPISGHKSVSWYQQVLGQGPQFIFQYYEKEERGRGNFPDRFSARQFPNYSSELNVNALLLGDSALYLCASRLGQSNTEAFFGQGTRLTVV.

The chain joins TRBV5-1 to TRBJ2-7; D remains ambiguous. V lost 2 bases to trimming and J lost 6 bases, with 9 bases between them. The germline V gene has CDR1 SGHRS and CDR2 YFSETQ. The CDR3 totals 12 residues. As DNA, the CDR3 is TGCGCCAGCAGCTTTCCAGATGGCGAGCAGTACTTC. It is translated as CASSFPDGEQYF.

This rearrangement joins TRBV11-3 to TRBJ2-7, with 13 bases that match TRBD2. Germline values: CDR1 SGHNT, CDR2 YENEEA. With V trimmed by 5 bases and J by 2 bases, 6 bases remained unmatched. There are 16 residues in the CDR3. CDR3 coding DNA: TGTGCCAGCAGCCCAACCGGGACTAGCGGGGCCTACGAGCAGTACTTC. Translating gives CASSPTGTSGAYEQYF.

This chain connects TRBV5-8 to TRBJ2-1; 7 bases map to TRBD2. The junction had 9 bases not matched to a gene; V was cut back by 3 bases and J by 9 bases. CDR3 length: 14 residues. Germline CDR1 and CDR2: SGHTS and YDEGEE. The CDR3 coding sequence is TGTGCCAGCAGCTGGGGACGGACTAGAATTGAGCAGTTCTTC. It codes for CASSWGRTRIEQFF. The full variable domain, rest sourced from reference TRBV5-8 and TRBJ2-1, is EAGVTQSPTHLIKTRGQQATLRCSPISGHTSVYWYQQALGLGLQFLLWYDEGEERNRGNFPPRFSGRQFPNYSSELNVNALELEDSALYLCASSWGRTRIEQFFGPGTRLTVL.

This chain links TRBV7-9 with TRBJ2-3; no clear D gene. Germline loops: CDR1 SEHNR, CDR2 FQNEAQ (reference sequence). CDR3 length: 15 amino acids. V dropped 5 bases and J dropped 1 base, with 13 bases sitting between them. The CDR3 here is CASSHQSQGTDTQYF. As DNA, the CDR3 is TGTGCCAGCAGCCACCAGTCTCAAGGCACAGATACGCAGTATTTT.

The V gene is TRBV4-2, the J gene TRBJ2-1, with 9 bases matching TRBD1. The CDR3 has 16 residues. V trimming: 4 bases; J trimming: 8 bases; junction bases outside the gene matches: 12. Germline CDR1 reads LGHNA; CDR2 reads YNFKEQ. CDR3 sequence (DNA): TGTGCCAGCAGCCCCTGGGAGGACAGGGGCCCGGATGAGCAGTTCTTC. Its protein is CASSPWEDRGPDEQFF.

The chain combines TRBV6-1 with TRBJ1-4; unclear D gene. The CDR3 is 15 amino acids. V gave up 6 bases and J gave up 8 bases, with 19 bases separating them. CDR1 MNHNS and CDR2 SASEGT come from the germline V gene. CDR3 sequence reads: CASSLIEPPREKLFF. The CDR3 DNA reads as TGTGCCAGCAGCCTCATTGAGCCCCCTCGGGAAAAACTGTTTTTT.

In DNA, the CDR3 is TGCGCCAGCAGCTTACGACAGGCCCAAGAGACCCAGTACTTC. Protein: CASSLRQAQETQYF. This chain joins TRBV5-1 and TRBJ2-5; D might be TRBD1 (6 bases). From germline, CDR1 is SGHRS and CDR2 YFSETQ. The V gene lost 2 bases and the J gene lost 1 base, with 9 bases spanning the gap. CDR3 size: 14 residues.

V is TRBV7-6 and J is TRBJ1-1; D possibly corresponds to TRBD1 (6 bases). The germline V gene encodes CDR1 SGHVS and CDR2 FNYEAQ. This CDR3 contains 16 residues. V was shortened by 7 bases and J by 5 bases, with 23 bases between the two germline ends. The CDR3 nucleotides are TGTGCCAGCATCCAGGGGTCCAGGGGTTTAAGGACTGAAGCTTTCTTT. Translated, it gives CASIQGSRGLRTEAFF.

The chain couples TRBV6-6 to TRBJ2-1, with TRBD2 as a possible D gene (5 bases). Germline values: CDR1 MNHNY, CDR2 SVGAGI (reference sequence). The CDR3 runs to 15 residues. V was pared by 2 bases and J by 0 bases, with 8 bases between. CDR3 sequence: CASSYREISYNEQFF. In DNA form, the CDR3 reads TGTGCCAGCAGTTACAGGGAGATCTCCTACAATGAGCAGTTCTTC.

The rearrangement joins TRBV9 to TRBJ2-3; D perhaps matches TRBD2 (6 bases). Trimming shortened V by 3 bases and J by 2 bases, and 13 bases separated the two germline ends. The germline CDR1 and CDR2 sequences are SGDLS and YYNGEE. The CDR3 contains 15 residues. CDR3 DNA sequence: TGTGCCAGCAGCGCATGGGACTCTTCCACAGATACGCAGTATTTT. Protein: CASSAWDSSTDTQYF.

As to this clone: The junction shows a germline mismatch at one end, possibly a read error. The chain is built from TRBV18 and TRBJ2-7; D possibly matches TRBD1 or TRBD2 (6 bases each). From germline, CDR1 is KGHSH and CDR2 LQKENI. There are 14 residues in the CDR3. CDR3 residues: CAGSPGAGAYEQYF. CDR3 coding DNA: TGTGCCGGCTCACCGGGGGCAGGGGCCTACGAGCAGTACTTC.

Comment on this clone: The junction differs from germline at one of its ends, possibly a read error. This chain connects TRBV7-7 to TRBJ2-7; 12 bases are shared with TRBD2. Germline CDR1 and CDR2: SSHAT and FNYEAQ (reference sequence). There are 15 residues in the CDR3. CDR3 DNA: TGTGCTAGCAGTCAAGGACTAGCGGGGTACTACGAGCAGTACTTC. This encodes CASSQGLAGYYEQYF.

CDR3 sequence reads: CASSYGGEGGELFF. The CDR3 nucleotides read TGTGCCAGCAGTTACGGAGGGGAGGGCGGGGAGCTGTTTTTT. The V call is TRBV6-6, the J call TRBJ2-2, with TRBD2 matching 7 bases. Losses at the gene ends were 2 bases for V and 7 bases for J; bases not matched to a gene: 4. Germline assignment: CDR1 MNHNY and CDR2 SVGAGI (reference sequence). This CDR3 is built from 14 residues.